Below are 13 T cell receptor beta chains sequenced from a single sample in a study of T cell responses to AZD1222 COVID-19 vaccine. Generated by immunoSEQ multiplex PCR, the TCRdb table keeps only in-frame clones and is missing some. Of about 150,000 clones listed, approximately 88% are singletons. This sample comprised peripheral blood, obtained on day 0 of AZD1222 vaccination. These receptors were taken from an adult in good health.

This sequence joins TRBV5-6 and TRBJ2-1; D gene uncertain. The CDR3 contains 14 residues. V was trimmed by 0 bases and J by 0 bases, leaving 4 bases between them. The germline gives CDR1 SGHDT, CDR2 YYEEEE. The CDR3 reads CASSLGSSYNEQFF. The CDR3, as DNA: TGTGCCAGCAGCTTGGGGAGCTCCTACAATGAGCAGTTCTTC.

This clone appeared once. V usage is TRBV28 and J usage is TRBJ2-5, with a possible D match to TRBD1 (5 bases). The CDR3 totals 15 residues. The germline CDR1 and CDR2 sequences are MDHEN and SYDVKM. Trimming cost V 7 bases and J 5 bases, with 20 bases left between them. CDR3 residues: CASNIGGALGETQYF. The CDR3 region has the DNA TGTGCCAGCAATATAGGTGGGGCGCTAGGGGAGACCCAGTACTTC.

The V gene is TRBV28, the J gene TRBJ2-7; 10 bases line up with TRBD2. The germline gives CDR1 MDHEN, CDR2 SYDVKM. The CDR3 covers 17 residues. J gave up 5 bases and V 1 base, and 11 bases lay outside the gene matches. CDR3 sequence (DNA): TGTGCCAGCAGTTTATTCATTCAGGGAGGGACTAGCGACGAGCAGTACTTC. As protein: CASSLFIQGGTSDEQYF.

V usage is TRBV10-3 and J usage is TRBJ1-5; D may be TRBD1 (5 bases). Trimming cost V 6 bases and J 1 base, with 10 bases left between them. This CDR3 has 14 amino acids. Germline CDR1 reads ENHRY; CDR2 reads SYGVKD. The CDR3 here is CAISQGRSNQPQHF. DNA for the CDR3: TGTGCCATCAGCCAGGGACGGAGCAATCAGCCCCAGCATTTT.

J is TRBJ2-1 and V is TRBV9; D remains ambiguous. The CDR3 is 15 residues long. Trimming stripped 0 bases from V and 0 bases from J, with 7 bases between. Germline assignment: CDR1 SGDLS and CDR2 YYNGEE. The CDR3 coding sequence is TGTGCCAGCAGCGTAGTAGAAAGCTCCTACAATGAGCAGTTCTTC. It yields the protein CASSVVESSYNEQFF.

The V gene is TRBV5-4, the J gene TRBJ2-1, with no clear D. Per germline, CDR1 SGHNT and CDR2 YYREEE (reference sequence). Trimming removed 1 base at V and 6 bases at J, with 5 bases between. The CDR3 contains 12 residues. DNA of the CDR3: TGTGCCAGCAGCTTGCCCGCCAATGAGCAGTTCTTC. This codes for CASSLPANEQFF. The whole variable domain, filled in from reference TRBV5-4 and TRBJ2-1, reads ETGVTQSPTHLIKTRGQQVTLRCSSQSGHNTVSWYQQALGQGPQFIFQYYREEENGRGNFPPRFSGLQFPNYSSELNVNALELDDSALYLCASSLPANEQFFGPGTRLTVL.

The CDR3 DNA reads TGTGCCAGCAGTCAATACCTGGCAGAGCCCTCAAGAAAAGAAAAACTGTTTTTT. Encoded protein: CASSQYLAEPSRKEKLFF. The genes are TRBV3-1 (or the pseudogene TRBV3-2) and TRBJ1-4; D uncertain. Germline assignment: CDR1 LGHDT and CDR2 YNNKEL (reference sequence). CDR3 length equals 18 residues. Trimming left V 6 bases short and J 8 bases short, with 28 bases between.

This clone appeared a single time. V usage is TRBV5-6 and J usage is TRBJ1-2; TRBD1 aligns across 12 bases. From germline, CDR1 is SGHDT and CDR2 YYEEEE. The CDR3 contains 16 residues. The ends lost 4 bases at V and 1 base at J; junction bases unmatched: 5. Here the CDR3 DNA reads TGTGCCAGCAGCCGGGACAGGGGGCTCGGTAACTATGGCTACACCTTC. This translates into CASSRDRGLGNYGYTF.

This chain connects TRBV28 to TRBJ1-1; D call uncertain. V was pared by 6 bases and J by 6 bases, with 11 bases between. This CDR3 is 12 amino acids long. Germline values: CDR1 MDHEN, CDR2 SYDVKM. The CDR3 coding sequence is TGTGCCAGCAGGGCAACCTCGTCTGAAGCTTTCTTT. Translated: CASRATSSEAFF. Supplemented by reference TRBV28 and TRBJ1-1, the full variable domain reads DVKVTQSSRYLVKRTGEKVFLECVQDMDHENMFWYRQDPGLGLRLIYFSYDVKMKEKGDIPEGYSVSREKKERFSLILESASTNQTSMYLCASRATSSEAFFGQGTRLTVV.

This clone was counted a few times. This chain links TRBV28 with TRBJ1-5, with a tentative D call TRBD1 (6 bases). The ends were cut back, 6 bases at V and 3 bases at J, with 15 bases in the middle. The length of the CDR3 is 15 residues. CDR1 and CDR2 from the germline V gene are MDHEN and SYDVKM. CDR3 region: CASSPPGVHNQPQHF. The DNA for the CDR3 is TGTGCCAGCAGCCCCCCAGGGGTGCACAATCAGCCCCAGCATTTT.

The V gene is TRBV19, the J gene TRBJ1-1, with D unclear. The CDR3 spans 14 residues. V lost 4 bases and J lost 1, with 10 bases in between. Germline lookup yields CDR1 LNHDA and CDR2 SQIVND (reference sequence). CDR3 in amino acids: CASSNIGGNTEAFF. CDR3 DNA sequence: TGTGCCAGTAGTAATATTGGAGGGAACACTGAAGCTTTCTTT.

This rearrangement joins TRBV5-1 to TRBJ2-3, with D unclear. In germline, CDR1 is SGHRS, CDR2 YFSETQ. The CDR3 runs to 14 residues. V was cut by 0 bases and J by 2 bases, with 7 bases left in between. Here the CDR3 DNA reads TGCGCCAGCAGCTTGGGGCAGGTCACAGATACGCAGTATTTT. Amino acid sequence: CASSLGQVTDTQYF.

Regarding this clone: A junction boundary mismatches the germline segment, possibly from a read error. The chain combines TRBV25-1 with TRBJ1-1; no definite D call. CDR1 is MGHDK, CDR2 SYGVNS, per germline. CDR3 size: 14 residues. This chain's CDR3 is CASNPIRTNTKAFF. In DNA form, the CDR3 reads TGTGCCAGCAACCCCATTCGCACGAACACTAAAGCTTTCTTT.